This TCR beta chain appears in the sequencing data of a study of T cell repertoires in cytomegalovirus infection. For the study at large: Epitope selection comprised recently identified HLA-C-restricted CMV epitopes and well-studied HLA-B-restricted CMV epitopes. Public TCR beta signature analysis indicated the presence of both CMV infection and matching HLA type.

TCRdb recomputed calls from the reads with MiXCR, one row per CDR3 protein. The sample shows roughly 170,000 distinct CDR3 sequences, roughly 22% of them seen only once. V was clipped by 6 bases and J by 6 bases; unmatched bases: 4. Germline V gives CDR1 LNHDA, CDR2 SQIVND (reference sequence). The CDR3 extends over 12 amino acids. General observations from the study: Adding up the frequency of public TCR beta families identified people who carried CMV plus the relevant HLA. Ex vivo, HLA-C-restricted CMV-specific TCR beta clonotypes prevailed over the rest of the response.

Of note for this clonotype: Its specificity is unknown.

The rearrangement uses TRBV19 and TRBJ1-1, with 7 bases matching TRBD1. This TCR derives from a human donor in good health (CMV status not recorded). Some clones in this sample may be carry-over from other donors' samples. Sample: CD8+ T cells from cultured PBMCs, taken from culture after CMV antigen stimulation. Here the CDR3 DNA reads TGTGCCAGTAGGACAGGGTTTGCTGAAGCTTTCTTT. Its translation is CASRTGFAEAFF.